A selection of T cell receptor beta chains follows, all from one sample in a study of T cell responses to AZD1222 COVID-19 vaccine. TCRdb's table, derived via immunoSEQ multiplex PCR, lists solely in-frame clones and lacks some. The sample includes over 110,000 clones, about 92% of them seen just once. Sequenced here: peripheral blood, sampled after recovery from COVID-19. The source is an adult who had recovered from COVID-19. The CDR3 runs from the conserved cysteine through the conserved F or W. Each record gives: clone size, J gene, V gene, D gene, CDR3 protein, CDR3 DNA. D genes are given only for firm matches. Size tells how often a clone was seen (once, few, many) or the class of an expanded clone, and some rows leave it out.

once | TRBJ1-2 | TRBV27 | NA | CASSLSPQIDRYGYTF | TGTGCCAGCAGTCTATCCCCCCAAATTGATCGCTATGGCTACACCTTC
NA | TRBJ2-7 | TRBV6-5 | NA | CASGGGSSYEQYF | TGTGCCAGCGGGGGTGGGAGCTCCTACGAGCAGTACTTC
NA | TRBJ1-5 | TRBV10-2 | TRBD1 | CASSGGTAGQPQHF | TGCGCCAGCAGTGGTGGGACAGCGGGTCAGCCCCAGCATTTT
NA | TRBJ1-5 | TRBV5-3 | TRBD1 | CARSPGQGGGQPQHF | TGTGCCAGAAGCCCGGGACAGGGAGGAGGTCAGCCCCAGCATTTT
NA | TRBJ1-5 | TRBV28 | TRBD1 | CASSTGTGRFGQPQHF | TGTGCCAGCAGCACAGGGACAGGACGCTTTGGACAGCCCCAGCATTTT
NA | TRBJ2-1 | TRBV4-2 | NA | CASSEGDEQFF | TGTGCCAGCAGCGAAGGGGATGAGCAGTTCTTC
NA | TRBJ2-5 | TRBV7-3 | TRBD1 | CASSLSNRGYETQYF | TGTGCCAGCAGCTTATCTAACAGGGGGTATGAGACCCAGTACTTC
NA | TRBJ2-3 | TRBV12-3/TRBV12-4 | NA | CASSISNTQYF | TGTGCCAGCAGCATTTCAAATACGCAGTATTTT
NA | TRBJ2-2 | TRBV9 | TRBD1 | CASSPHRGRNTGELFF | TGTGCCAGCAGCCCTCACAGGGGGCGGAACACCGGGGAGCTGTTTTTT
once | TRBJ2-7 | TRBV4-1 | NA | CASSQPGLSYEQYF | TGCGCCAGCAGCCAACCGGGACTTTCCTACGAGCAGTACTTC
NA | TRBJ2-7 | TRBV28 | NA | CASSFNSIGIDYEQYF | TGTGCCAGCAGTTTTAACAGTATAGGCATAGATTACGAGCAGTACTTC